This TCR beta chain comes out of a study of blood T cell repertoires in COVID-19. This clone was counted once. There are 12 residues in the CDR3. V shed 6 bases and J shed 8 bases, with 12 bases lying between them. Germline loops: CDR1 MNHEY, CDR2 SVGAGI. Sequencing used immunoSEQ multiplex PCR; TCRdb keeps in-frame clones, though not all of them. The sample lists fewer than 300,000 clones; 88% were seen once. The clonotype comes from a woman aged 40 to 50 who had recovered from COVID-19. V gene TRBV6-5 combines with J gene TRBJ2-3; maybe TRBD2 (5 bases). Sequenced sample: peripheral blood. CDR3 amino acids: CASSRRAGTQYF. The DNA of the CDR3 is TGTGCCAGCAGCCGCCGGGCGGGTACGCAGTATTTT.